This record looks at one T cell receptor (beta chain) sequence and its context. Original analysis: Cell counts per sample came from amplifying reference gene primers. Method: immunoSEQ multiplex PCR; TCRdb's copy keeps in-frame clones and lacks some. V, J and clone size derive from that table, while D and trimming were established from the DNA sequence. The table lists fewer than 250,000 clones, 92% of them singletons. From germline, CDR1 is SGHNT and CDR2 YYREEE (reference sequence). V was shortened by 0 bases and J by 3 bases, with 6 bases between the two germline ends. The CDR3 is 13 amino acids. This entry belongs to a study of blood T cell repertoires in COVID-19. About the study: Spain, Italy and the United States supplied samples that represented acute and convalescent COVID-19. PBMCs, B-cell-depleted T cells, or T cells were the source of the cDNA or gDNA that made up the material.

V gene TRBV5-4 combines with J gene TRBJ2-5, with unresolved D. This receptor was obtained from a man aged 30-40 years with acute or convalescent COVID-19. The material sequenced was peripheral blood. The CDR3 reads CASSLVPEETQYF. CDR3 coding DNA: TGTGCCAGCAGCTTGGTTCCCGAAGAGACCCAGTACTTC.